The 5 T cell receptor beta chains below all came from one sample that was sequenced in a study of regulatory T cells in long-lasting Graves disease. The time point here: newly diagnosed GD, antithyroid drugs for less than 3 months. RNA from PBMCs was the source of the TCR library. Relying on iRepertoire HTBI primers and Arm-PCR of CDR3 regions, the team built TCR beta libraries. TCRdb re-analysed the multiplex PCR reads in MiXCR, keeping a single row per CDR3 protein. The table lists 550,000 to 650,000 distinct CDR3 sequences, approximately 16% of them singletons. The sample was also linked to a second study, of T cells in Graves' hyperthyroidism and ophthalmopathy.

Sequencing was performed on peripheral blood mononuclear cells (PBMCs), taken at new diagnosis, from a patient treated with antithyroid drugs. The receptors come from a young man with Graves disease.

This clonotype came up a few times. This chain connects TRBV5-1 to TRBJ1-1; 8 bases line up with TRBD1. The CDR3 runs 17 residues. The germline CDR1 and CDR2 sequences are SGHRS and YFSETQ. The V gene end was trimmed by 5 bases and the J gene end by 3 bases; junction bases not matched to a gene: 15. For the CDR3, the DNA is TGCGCCAGCAGTGGCTATCAGGGGGCGCAGTCCTACACTGAAGCTTTCTTT. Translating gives CASSGYQGAQSYTEAFF.

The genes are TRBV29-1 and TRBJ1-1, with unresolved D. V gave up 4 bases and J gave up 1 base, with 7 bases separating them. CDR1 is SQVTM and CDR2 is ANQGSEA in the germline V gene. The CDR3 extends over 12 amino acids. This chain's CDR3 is CSVVWGNTEAFF. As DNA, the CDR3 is TGCAGCGTTGTTTGGGGGAACACTGAAGCTTTCTTT.

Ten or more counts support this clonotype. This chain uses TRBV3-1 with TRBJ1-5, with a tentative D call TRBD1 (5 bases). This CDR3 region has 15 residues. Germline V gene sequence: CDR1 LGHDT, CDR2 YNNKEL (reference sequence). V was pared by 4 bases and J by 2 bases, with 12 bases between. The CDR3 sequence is CASSRTNGGNQPQHF. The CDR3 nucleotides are TGTGCCAGCAGCCGGACAAATGGGGGCAATCAGCCCCAGCATTTT.

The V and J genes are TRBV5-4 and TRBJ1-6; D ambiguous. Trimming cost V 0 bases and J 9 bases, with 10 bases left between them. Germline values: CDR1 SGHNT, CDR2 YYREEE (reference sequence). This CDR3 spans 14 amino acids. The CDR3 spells CASSLGTLLSPLHF. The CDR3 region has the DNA TGTGCCAGCAGCTTGGGTACCTTGCTTTCACCCCTCCACTTT.

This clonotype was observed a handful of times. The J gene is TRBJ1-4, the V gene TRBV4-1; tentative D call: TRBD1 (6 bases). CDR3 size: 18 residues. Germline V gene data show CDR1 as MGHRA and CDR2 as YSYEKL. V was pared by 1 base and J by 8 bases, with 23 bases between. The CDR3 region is CASSQVSSPGTPAEKLFF. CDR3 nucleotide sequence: TGCGCCAGCAGCCAAGTTTCGTCCCCCGGGACACCAGCGGAAAAACTGTTTTTT.